Listed below are T cell receptor beta chains from one sample, sequenced in a study of post-analysis software for immune sequencing data. TCRdb recomputed calls from the PCR reads with MiXCR, one row per CDR3 protein. The table lists almost 700,000 distinct CDR3 sequences, 59% of them singletons. The material sequenced was blood. These receptor sequences come from a girl aged 2-10 years with multiple sclerosis. The conserved cysteine and the conserved F or W are not part of the CDR3 here.

CDR3aa: ASSPAAGTDTQY; j_gene: TRBJ2-3; len: 12; v_gene: TRBV7-2
CDR3aa: ASSDRGRGETQY; j_gene: -; len: 12; v_gene: TRBV6-1
CDR3aa: ASSLVGTRVVDTQY; j_gene: TRBJ2-3; len: 14; v_gene: TRBV5-5
CDR3aa: SVEALDYEQY; j_gene: TRBJ2-7; len: 10; v_gene: TRBV29-1
CDR3aa: ASSLRGLIQY; j_gene: TRBJ2-4; len: 10; v_gene: TRBV5-1
CDR3aa: SARPRQGVGETQY; j_gene: TRBJ2-5; len: 13; v_gene: TRBV20-1
CDR3aa: ASSVDWGNNEQF; j_gene: TRBJ2-1; len: 12; v_gene: TRBV7-8
CDR3aa: ASSVSPLDTQY; j_gene: TRBJ2-3; len: 11; v_gene: TRBV9
CDR3aa: ASSRQGGEQF; j_gene: TRBJ2-1; len: 10; v_gene: TRBV2
CDR3aa: ASSELRGLAGYNEQF; j_gene: TRBJ2-1; len: 15; v_gene: TRBV2
CDR3aa: ASSYRDRTYEQY; j_gene: -; len: 12; v_gene: TRBV6-6
CDR3aa: ASSLWSGQSSYNEQF; j_gene: TRBJ2-1; len: 15; v_gene: TRBV27
CDR3aa: ASSEVPSFDGYT; j_gene: TRBJ1-2; len: 12; v_gene: TRBV6-1
CDR3aa: SVDTGTSNYGYT; j_gene: TRBJ1-2; len: 12; v_gene: TRBV29-1
CDR3aa: SVEGHNEQF; j_gene: TRBJ2-1; len: 9; v_gene: TRBV29-1
CDR3aa: ASSQEMWLGDVEQF; j_gene: TRBJ2-1; len: 14; v_gene: TRBV4-2
CDR3aa: ASSLVVGTDQETQY; j_gene: TRBJ2-5; len: 14; v_gene: TRBV5-1
CDR3aa: ASSREGLSGANVLT; j_gene: TRBJ2-6; len: 14; v_gene: TRBV5-1
CDR3aa: SVVGQGLGEQF; j_gene: TRBJ2-1; len: 11; v_gene: TRBV29-1
CDR3aa: ASSLIGGGNQPQH; j_gene: TRBJ1-5; len: 13; v_gene: TRBV5-5
CDR3aa: ASSVGGSSDTQY; j_gene: TRBJ2-3; len: 12; v_gene: TRBV9
CDR3aa: ASSQGVLAGGNEQF; j_gene: TRBJ2-1; len: 14; v_gene: TRBV3-1
CDR3aa: ASSLQVRYEQY; j_gene: TRBJ2-7; len: 11; v_gene: TRBV27
CDR3aa: ASSPRGGPLTDTQY; j_gene: TRBJ2-3; len: 14; v_gene: TRBV4-3
CDR3aa: ASTSGLAVAKNIQY; j_gene: TRBJ2-4; len: 14; v_gene: TRBV12-3/TRBV12-4
CDR3aa: ASNMGGTVWNEQF; j_gene: TRBJ2-1; len: 13; v_gene: TRBV6-5
CDR3aa: ASSLMGRALSKNIQY; j_gene: TRBJ2-4; len: 15; v_gene: TRBV12-3/TRBV12-4
CDR3aa: SATKQGVVDGYT; j_gene: TRBJ1-2; len: 12; v_gene: TRBV20-1
CDR3aa: SANFNQGTEAF; j_gene: TRBJ1-1; len: 11; v_gene: TRBV20-1
CDR3aa: SARKGPSYEQY; j_gene: -; len: 11; v_gene: TRBV20-1
CDR3aa: SESREAADTQY; j_gene: TRBJ2-3; len: 11; v_gene: TRBV29-1
CDR3aa: SVLAGQNTEAF; j_gene: TRBJ1-1; len: 11; v_gene: TRBV29-1
CDR3aa: SVNRDSLVTQY; j_gene: TRBJ2-5; len: 11; v_gene: TRBV29-1
CDR3aa: AISEEGARDTQY; j_gene: TRBJ2-3; len: 12; v_gene: TRBV10-3
CDR3aa: ASSYSTEGGPQETQY; j_gene: -; len: 15; v_gene: TRBV6-6
CDR3aa: ASSLGLDLTEAF; j_gene: TRBJ1-1; len: 12; v_gene: TRBV5-1